This T cell receptor (beta chain) was identified during a study of OX40 agonist ivuxolimab in advanced cancers. The study in broad terms: The costimulatory receptor OX40 (CD134) was targeted by ivuxolimab, a fully human IgG2 agonistic monoclonal antibody. Intravenous ivuxolimab was administered to patients every 2 weeks at six dose levels: 0.01, 0.1, 0.3, 1.5, 3 and 10 mg/kg. Among the roughly 50 dose-escalation patients, some 20 had hepatocellular carcinoma, some 15 melanoma, 9 renal cell carcinoma and 9 head and neck cancer. A male proportion of approximately 83% and a mean age of 60 years, ranging from 23 to 79, were recorded for the dose-escalation cohort. Patients were allowed to have had prior anti-PD-1, anti-PD-L1 or anti-CTLA-4 therapy, and 40% of the dose-escalation patients had previously received checkpoint inhibitors. Partial responses occurred in three dose-escalation patients, of whom one had hepatocellular carcinoma and two had cutaneous melanoma. Peripheral TCRbeta sequencing aimed to test whether ivuxolimab altered TCR sequence diversity and caused clonal T-cell expansion. The paper describes the monotherapy dose-escalation part (N of about 57 patients) of the phase I trial of ivuxolimab.

The research as a whole found: At doses of 0.1 to 3.0 mg/kg, clonal expansion of both CD4+ and CD8+ blood T cells was observed from baseline to week 6. On average, CD8+ T cells showed more expanded clones than CD4+ T cells after ivuxolimab. In the 0.1-3.0 mg/kg groups, partial responders were among the patients with the lowest normalized peripheral clonal expansion, particularly in CD8+ T cells. Which antigens the clonally expanded peripheral T cells were specific for was not determined. Low levels of normalized T-cell clonal expansion were also seen in some patients who did not respond.

As to this clone: The target of this receptor is not known. No base quality values were provided; no much bigger clone lies one nucleotide off.

The CDR3 covers 12 residues, taking in both the cysteine and the phenylalanine. The only DNA kept is the CDR3, 36 bases in frame from the first base. According to the germline V gene, CDR1 reads SQVTM and CDR2 reads ANQGSEA. Between the V and J ends, shortened by 3 bases and 5 bases respectively, the junction contains 8 bases. Genomic DNA was extracted from sorted cells for sequencing of the TCRbeta CDR3 region. The immunoSEQ Assay was used to sequence the TCRbeta CDR3 regions. TCRdb re-hosts the immuneACCESS table, in-frame sequences only. Its copies lack some clones; in the studies checked, an unresolved V gene accounts for under half of them, and the cause for the rest is not known. The sample table lists 25,000 to 30,000 clones, about nine tenths of them with a count of one. Roughly 24% of the sample rests with the top ten. Patients with autoimmune disease history or receiving systemic immunosuppression were excluded from the trial. Peripheral blood for TCR sequencing was collected from all dose cohorts at baseline, on cycle 4 day 1, and on cycle 7 day 1. The samples were drawn from a first-in-human, open-label, multicenter phase I dose-escalation trial of ivuxolimab. Adults with locally advanced or metastatic head and neck squamous cell, hepatocellular, melanoma or renal cell carcinoma were enrolled in the trial. Before TCR sequencing, CD4+ and CD8+ T cells were separately sorted from peripheral blood.

This sequence originates from an adult with an advanced solid tumor such as melanoma, head and neck, liver or kidney cancer. The sample here was CD4+ or CD8+ T cells sorted from blood, taken in a trial of the OX40 agonist ivuxolimab. Recombination connected TRBV29-1 to TRBJ2-1; no D gene call is confident. The DNA sequence follows: TGCAGCGTTGATCTTATAGACAATGAGCAGTTCTTC. The translation is CSVDLIDNEQFF.